This T cell receptor beta chain was profiled in a study of regulatory T cells in long-lasting Graves disease. This clonotype was seen a handful of times. Construction of TCR beta libraries relied on iRepertoire HTBI primers and on Arm-PCR targeting CDR3 regions. TCRdb reanalysed the multiplex PCR reads using MiXCR and keeps one entry per CDR3 protein. The sample holds 500,000 or so distinct CDR3 sequences, 15% to 20% seen once. Trimming stripped 2 bases from V and 3 bases from J, with 23 bases between. The CDR3 has 18 residues. Germline CDR1 reads MNHNS; CDR2 reads SASEGT. As to time point: newly diagnosed GD, antithyroid drugs for less than 3 months. Extracted RNA from PBMCs served as the source of the TCR library. This sample also belongs to another study, concerning T cells in Graves' hyperthyroidism and ophthalmopathy. That work contributes: Ophthalmopathy could be told apart from stable hyperthyroidism with a 13 V-J model. The model made its ophthalmopathy prediction, and onset followed a median around 6.9 months later.

The sequences come from peripheral blood mononuclear cells (PBMCs), collected at new diagnosis, from a patient treated with antithyroid drugs. The source of this sequence is a man in his forties with Graves disease. V is TRBV6-1 and J is TRBJ2-7; possibly TRBD1 for D (6 bases). This CDR3 is CASSEPTNPGTPFYEQYF. CDR3 sequence (DNA): TGTGCCAGCAGTGAACCCACCAATCCCGGGACACCTTTCTACGAGCAGTACTTC.